This T cell receptor beta chain was recorded in a study of shared clonotypes between healthy human individuals. Germline V lookup: CDR1 MNHEY, CDR2 SVGAGI. The CDR3 length is 14 residues. The J segment lost 5 bases and the V segment lost 6 bases, leaving 5 bases of the junction unmatched. Generated by immunoSEQ multiplex PCR, the TCRdb table keeps only in-frame clones and is missing some. The sample lists 2 million to 2.5 million clones; over 85% were seen once. Sequencing was carried out using naive CD4+ T cells from PBMCs. Subset: CD45RA+ positively selected. The origin of this receptor is a man aged 18 to 30 in good health. Some clones in this sample may be carry-over from other donors' samples. The rearrangement links TRBV6-5 to TRBJ1-3, with TRBD1 matching 9 bases. DNA of the CDR3: TGTGCCAGCAGCTTAACAGGGGGCCGAAACACCATATATTTT. Its translation: CASSLTGGRNTIYF.